One sample yielded the 11 T cell receptor beta chains listed below, sequenced in a study of vaccination and CD4 T cells after COVID-19 (dated by TCRdb to between 2021 and 2024). This specimen's treatment or condition label, per the study, means: roughly 10-day PBMC culture with coronavirus spike peptide pools or control peptides (ViraFEST assay). The library relied on PCR. Data came from an Illumina iSeq 100. DNA from cultured CD4+ T cells underwent TCR sequencing with the Oncomine TCR Beta short-read assay at the Johns Hopkins FTIC core. The public sequencing data were trimmed at Q25 with fastp and processed into clonotypes with MiXCR by TCRdb, which kept only in-frame beta chains. Rows are combined by CDR3 protein, so each entry shows the most common genes and DNA. The sample data list more than 12,000 distinct CDR3 sequences, and about 48% of these were observed just once. The ten largest clones represent roughly 9.1% of the sample.

Their antigen targets remain unknown. Sequencing was performed on CD4+ T cells from blood, cultured in vitro, taken before SARS-CoV-2 vaccination. These receptors came from a human donor who had recovered from COVID-19.

In this sample, this clonotype turned up a few times. V is TRBV7-8 and J is TRBJ1-1, with D maybe TRBD1 (5 bases). This CDR3 is 13 amino acids long. V gave up 1 base and J gave up 4 bases, with 7 bases separating them. Germline CDR1 reads SGHVS; CDR2 reads FQNEAQ. This CDR3 reads CASSLGRATEAFF. CDR3 nucleotide sequence: TGTGCCAGCAGCTTAGGCAGGGCCACTGAAGCTTTCTTT.

This chain uses TRBV28 with TRBJ2-3; maybe TRBD2 (7 bases). The CDR3 extends over 17 amino acids. V gave up 10 bases and J gave up 1 base, with 24 bases separating them. In germline, CDR1 is MDHEN, CDR2 SYDVKM. CDR3 amino acids: CATARGGSRFGTDTQYF. The CDR3 DNA reads TGTGCCACGGCTAGGGGGGGATCAAGGTTTGGCACAGATACGCAGTATTTT.

This clonotype was detected a few times. The V gene is TRBV7-9, the J gene TRBJ2-5, with D maybe TRBD2 (6 bases). This CDR3 has 14 amino acids. Germline values: CDR1 SEHNR, CDR2 FQNEAQ (reference sequence). Trimming cost V 1 base and J 1 base, with 7 bases left between them. The CDR3 coding sequence is TGTGCCAGCAGCTTAGGGACTATCCAAGAGACCCAGTACTTC. Residues: CASSLGTIQETQYF.

The chain recombines TRBV6-5 with TRBJ1-1; TRBD1 aligns across 8 bases. Germline trimming cut 2 bases from V and 4 bases from J; bases unmatched to any gene: 15. The CDR3 contains 18 residues. Germline values: CDR1 MNHEY, CDR2 SVGAGI. The CDR3 spells CASSYAKTGASTGTEAFF. In nucleotides, the CDR3 is TGTGCCAGCAGTTACGCGAAGACAGGGGCTTCGACGGGCACTGAAGCTTTCTTT.

The chain links TRBV7-9 to TRBJ2-2; D is perhaps TRBD1 (6 bases). The CDR3 spans 12 residues. The germline CDR1 and CDR2 sequences are SEHNR and FQNEAQ (reference sequence). The V gene lost 7 bases and the J gene lost 6 bases, with 9 bases spanning the gap. The CDR3 bases are TGTGCCAGCATGGGGGCTCCCGGGGAGCTGTTTTTT. Its protein product is CASMGAPGELFF.

The chain carries TRBV24-1 and TRBJ2-5, with D uncertain. Trimming cost V 5 bases and J 4 bases, with 10 bases left between them. Germline V gene data show CDR1 as KGHDR and CDR2 as SFDVKD. CDR3 length equals 13 residues. Here the CDR3 reads CATSGQNRETQYF. As DNA, the CDR3 is TGTGCCACCAGTGGCCAGAACCGAGAGACCCAGTACTTC.

This clonotype was detected a few times. The J gene is TRBJ2-2, the V gene TRBV11-2, with 12 bases lining up with TRBD2. V dropped 4 bases and J dropped 7; count of bases not matched to a gene: 7. The CDR3 is 16 residues long. Germline lookup yields CDR1 SGHAT and CDR2 FQNNGV. Here the CDR3 reads CASSYRLAGAIGELFF. CDR3 in DNA: TGTGCCAGCAGCTACAGACTAGCGGGAGCAATCGGGGAGCTGTTTTTT. Variable domain in full (rest from reference TRBV11-2 and TRBJ2-2): EAGVAQSPRYKIIEKRQSVAFWCNPISGHATLYWYQQILGQGPKLLIQFQNNGVVDDSQLPKDRFSAERLKGVDSTLKIQPAKLEDSAVYLCASSYRLAGAIGELFFGEGSRLTVL.

This clonotype was counted a few times. The chain joins TRBV20-1 to TRBJ2-2, with 7 bases matching TRBD2. The V gene's germline CDR1 is DFQATT and CDR2 SNEGSKA (reference sequence). The ends lost 0 bases at V and 7 bases at J; junction bases unmatched: 11. This CDR3 is 16 amino acids long. The chain's CDR3 is CSARDRTRLESGELFF. The DNA of the CDR3 is TGCAGTGCTAGAGACCGGACTAGGCTCGAAAGCGGGGAGCTGTTTTTT.

V gene TRBV18 combines with J gene TRBJ1-5, with a possible D match to TRBD1 (5 bases). Looked up from germline, CDR1 is KGHSH and CDR2 is LQKENI. The CDR3 runs to 14 residues. V lost 2 bases to trimming and J lost 7 bases, with 12 bases between them. The CDR3 DNA reads as TGTGCCAGCTCACCAACGCAGGGTATACAGCCCCAGCATTTT. Its translation is CASSPTQGIQPQHF.

This clonotype appeared a few times. The chain joins TRBV19 to TRBJ1-5; TRBD1 matches at 7 bases. V was clipped by 6 bases and J by 0 bases; unmatched bases: 11. CDR3 length: 17 residues. Per the germline V gene, CDR1 is LNHDA and CDR2 is SQIVND (reference sequence). CDR3: CASSPRGGTYSNQPQHF. In DNA form, the CDR3 reads TGTGCCAGTAGCCCCAGGGGGGGGACTTATAGCAATCAGCCCCAGCATTTT.

To note about this clonotype: At one end, the junction sequence differs from germline, possibly due to a read error. V gene TRBV19 combines with J gene TRBJ2-2; D is unresolved. The CDR3 spans 13 residues. CDR1 LNHDA and CDR2 SQIVND come from the germline V gene (reference sequence). In DNA, the CDR3 is TGTGCCAGTAGTGTAGACCGCACCGGGGAGCTGTTTTTT. It is translated as CASSVDRTGELFF. The variable domain in full, with the rest retrieved from reference TRBV19 and TRBJ2-2, is DGGITQSPKYLFRKEGQNVTLSCEQNLNHDAMYWYRQDPGQGLRLIYYSQIVNDFQKGDIAEGYSVSREKKESFPLTVTSAQKNPTAFYLCASSVDRTGELFFGEGSRLTVL.